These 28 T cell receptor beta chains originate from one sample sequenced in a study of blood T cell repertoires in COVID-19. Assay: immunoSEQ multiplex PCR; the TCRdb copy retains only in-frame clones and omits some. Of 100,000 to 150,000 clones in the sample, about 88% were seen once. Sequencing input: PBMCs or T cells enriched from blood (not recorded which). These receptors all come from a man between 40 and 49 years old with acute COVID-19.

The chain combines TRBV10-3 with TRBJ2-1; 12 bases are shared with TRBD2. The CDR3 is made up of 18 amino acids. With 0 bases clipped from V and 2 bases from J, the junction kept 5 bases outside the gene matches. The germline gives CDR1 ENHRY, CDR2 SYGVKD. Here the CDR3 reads CAISESTSGSRPYNEQFF. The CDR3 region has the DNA TGTGCCATCAGTGAGTCGACTAGCGGGAGTCGGCCCTACAATGAGCAGTTCTTC.

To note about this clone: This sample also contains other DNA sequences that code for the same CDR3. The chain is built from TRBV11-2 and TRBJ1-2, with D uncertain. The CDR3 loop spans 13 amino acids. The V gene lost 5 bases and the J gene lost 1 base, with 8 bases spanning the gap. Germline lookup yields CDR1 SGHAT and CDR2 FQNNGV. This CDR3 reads CASSPGLNYGYTF. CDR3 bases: TGTGCCAGCAGCCCTGGACTTAACTATGGCTACACCTTC.

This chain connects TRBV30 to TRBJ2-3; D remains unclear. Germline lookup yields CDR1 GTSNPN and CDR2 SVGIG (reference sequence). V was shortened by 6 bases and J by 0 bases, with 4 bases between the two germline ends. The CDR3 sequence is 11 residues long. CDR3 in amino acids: CACTSTDTQYF. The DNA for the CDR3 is TGTGCCTGCACTAGCACAGATACGCAGTATTTT.

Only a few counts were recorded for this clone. The CDR3 DNA sequence: TGTGCCAGCAGTGAGGCTACTACCCCGGGGACCGGGGAGCTGTTTTTT. This gives the protein CASSEATTPGTGELFF. The V and J genes are TRBV6-1 and TRBJ2-2, with TRBD2 as a possible D gene (5 bases). V dropped 3 bases and J dropped 5 bases, with 16 bases sitting between them. Per germline, CDR1 MNHNS and CDR2 SASEGT. CDR3 size: 16 residues.

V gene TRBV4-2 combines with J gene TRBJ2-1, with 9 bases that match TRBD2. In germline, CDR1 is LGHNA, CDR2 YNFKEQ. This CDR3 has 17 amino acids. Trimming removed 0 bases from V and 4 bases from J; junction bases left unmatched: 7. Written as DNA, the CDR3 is TGTGCCAGCAGCCAAGATTATGCGGGGGGGCCTTACAATGAGCAGTTCTTC. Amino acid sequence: CASSQDYAGGPYNEQFF.

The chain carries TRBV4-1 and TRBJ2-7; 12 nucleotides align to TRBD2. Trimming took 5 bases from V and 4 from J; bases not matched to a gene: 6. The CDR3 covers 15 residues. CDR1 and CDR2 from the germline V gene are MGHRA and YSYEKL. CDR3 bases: TGCGCCAGCAGCACCCCGACTAGCGGGAGTTACGAGCAGTACTTC. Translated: CASSTPTSGSYEQYF.

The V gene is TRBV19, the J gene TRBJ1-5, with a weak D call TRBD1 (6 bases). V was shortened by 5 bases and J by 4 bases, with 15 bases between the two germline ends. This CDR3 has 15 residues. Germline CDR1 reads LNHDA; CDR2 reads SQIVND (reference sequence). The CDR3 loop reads CASSPMGRGNQPQHF. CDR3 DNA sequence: TGTGCCAGTAGTCCGATGGGCAGGGGTAATCAGCCCCAGCATTTT.

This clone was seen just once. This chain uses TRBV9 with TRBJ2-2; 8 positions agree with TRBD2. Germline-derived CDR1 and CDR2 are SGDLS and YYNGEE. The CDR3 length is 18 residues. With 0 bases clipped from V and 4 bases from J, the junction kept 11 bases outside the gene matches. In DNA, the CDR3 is TGTGCCAGCAGCGTAGCCCTGCTAGCGGGTCTCGGCACCGGGGAGCTGTTTTTT. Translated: CASSVALLAGLGTGELFF.

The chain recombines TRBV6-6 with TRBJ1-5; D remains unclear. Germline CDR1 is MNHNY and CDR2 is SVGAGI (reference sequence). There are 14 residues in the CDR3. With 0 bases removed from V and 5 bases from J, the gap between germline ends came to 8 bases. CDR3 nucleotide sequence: TGTGCCAGCAGTTACTCTACATATGATCAGCCCCAGCATTTT. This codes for CASSYSTYDQPQHF.

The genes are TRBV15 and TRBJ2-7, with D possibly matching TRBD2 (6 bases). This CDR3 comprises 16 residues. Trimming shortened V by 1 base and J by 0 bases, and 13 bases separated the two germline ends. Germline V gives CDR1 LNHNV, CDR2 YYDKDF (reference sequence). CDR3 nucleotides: TGTGCCACCAGCAGAGGGGGGGACGGATACTCCTACGAGCAGTACTTC. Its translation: CATSRGGDGYSYEQYF.

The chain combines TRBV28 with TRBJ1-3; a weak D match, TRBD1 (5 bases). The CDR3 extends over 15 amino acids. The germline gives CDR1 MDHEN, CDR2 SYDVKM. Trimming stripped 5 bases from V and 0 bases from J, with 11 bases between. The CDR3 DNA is TGTGCCAGCAGTCCCGGGACTCACTCTGGAAACACCATATATTTT. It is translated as CASSPGTHSGNTIYF.

CDR3 DNA sequence: TGTGCCAGCAGCTTGACAGGGGGGAACTATGGCTACACCTTC. This gives the protein CASSLTGGNYGYTF. This chain links TRBV7-9 with TRBJ1-2, with 9 bases lining up with TRBD1. The germline CDR1 and CDR2 sequences are SEHNR and FQNEAQ (reference sequence). The CDR3 spans 14 residues. Losses at the gene ends were 3 bases for V and 2 bases for J; bases not matched to a gene: 1.

The CDR3, as DNA: TGTGCCAGCGGTACTGCTAGCTCCTACAATGAGCAGTTCTTC. It codes for CASGTASSYNEQFF. This rearrangement joins TRBV2 to TRBJ2-1; D remains unclear. Trimming pared 8 bases from V and 0 bases from J, leaving 11 bases between. The CDR3 is made up of 14 amino acids. Germline V gene sequence: CDR1 SNHLY, CDR2 FYNNEI.

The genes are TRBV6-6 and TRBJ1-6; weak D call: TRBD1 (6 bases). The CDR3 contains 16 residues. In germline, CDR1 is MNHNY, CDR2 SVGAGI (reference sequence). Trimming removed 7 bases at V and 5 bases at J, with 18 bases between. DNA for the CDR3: TGTGCCAGCAATAACCCTGGGGGACACGATAATTCACCCCTCCACTTT. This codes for CASNNPGGHDNSPLHF.

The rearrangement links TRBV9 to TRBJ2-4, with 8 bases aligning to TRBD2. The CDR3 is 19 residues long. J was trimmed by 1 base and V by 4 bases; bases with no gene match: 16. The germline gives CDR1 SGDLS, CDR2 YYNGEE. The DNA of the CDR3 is TGTGCCAGCAGCCCCCGGAGTAGCGGGACGGGCGGGGCCAAAAACATTCAGTACTTC. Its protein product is CASSPRSSGTGGAKNIQYF.

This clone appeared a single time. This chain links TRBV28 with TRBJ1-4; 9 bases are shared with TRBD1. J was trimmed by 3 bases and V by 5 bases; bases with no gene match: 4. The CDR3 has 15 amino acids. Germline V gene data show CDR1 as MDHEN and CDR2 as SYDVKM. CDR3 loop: CASSPGDRANEKLFF. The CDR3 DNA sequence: TGTGCCAGCAGTCCAGGGGACAGGGCTAATGAAAAACTGTTTTTT.

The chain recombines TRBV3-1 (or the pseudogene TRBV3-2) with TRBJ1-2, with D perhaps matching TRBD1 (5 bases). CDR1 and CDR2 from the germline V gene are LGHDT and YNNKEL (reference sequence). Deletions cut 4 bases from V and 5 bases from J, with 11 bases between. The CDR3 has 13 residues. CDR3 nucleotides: TGTGCCAGCAGCCCCCAGGGCAGGTATGGCTACACCTTC. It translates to CASSPQGRYGYTF.

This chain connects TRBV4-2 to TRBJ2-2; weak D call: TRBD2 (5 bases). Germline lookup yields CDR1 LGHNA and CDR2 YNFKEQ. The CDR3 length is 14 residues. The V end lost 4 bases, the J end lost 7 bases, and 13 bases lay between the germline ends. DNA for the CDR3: TGTGCCAGCAGCCGACTTAGCGAAGGCGGGGAGCTGTTTTTT. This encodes CASSRLSEGGELFF.

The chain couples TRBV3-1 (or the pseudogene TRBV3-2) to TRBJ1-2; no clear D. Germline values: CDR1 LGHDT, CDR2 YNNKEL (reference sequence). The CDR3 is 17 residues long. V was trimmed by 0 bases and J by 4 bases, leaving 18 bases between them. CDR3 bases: TGTGCCAGCAGCCAAGATCTGGGCGGACTCGGGAGCTATGGCTACACCTTC. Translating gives CASSQDLGGLGSYGYTF.

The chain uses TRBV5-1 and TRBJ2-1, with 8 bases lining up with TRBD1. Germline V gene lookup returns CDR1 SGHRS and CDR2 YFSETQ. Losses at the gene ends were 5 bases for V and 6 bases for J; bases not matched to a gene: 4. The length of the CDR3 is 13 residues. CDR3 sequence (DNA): TGCGCCAGCAGAGCTGGACAGGGCAATGAGCAGTTCTTC. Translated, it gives CASRAGQGNEQFF.

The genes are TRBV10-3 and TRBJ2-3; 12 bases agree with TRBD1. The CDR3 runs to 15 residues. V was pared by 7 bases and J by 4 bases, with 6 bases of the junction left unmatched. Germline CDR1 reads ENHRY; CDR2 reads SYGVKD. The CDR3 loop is CAITGGQGAADTQYF. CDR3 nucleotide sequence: TGTGCCATCACCGGGGGACAGGGGGCTGCAGATACGCAGTATTTT.

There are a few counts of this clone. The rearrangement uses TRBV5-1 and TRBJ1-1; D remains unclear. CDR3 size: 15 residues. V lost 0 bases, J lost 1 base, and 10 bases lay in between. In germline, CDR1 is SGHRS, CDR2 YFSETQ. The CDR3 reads CASSLGEKANTEAFF. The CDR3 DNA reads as TGCGCCAGCAGCTTGGGGGAGAAGGCGAACACTGAAGCTTTCTTT. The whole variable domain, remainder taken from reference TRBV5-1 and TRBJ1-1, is KAGVTQTPRYLIKTRGQQVTLSCSPISGHRSVSWYQQTPGQGLQFLFEYFSETQRNKGNFPGRFSGRQFSNSRSEMNVSTLELGDSALYLCASSLGEKANTEAFFGQGTRLTVV.

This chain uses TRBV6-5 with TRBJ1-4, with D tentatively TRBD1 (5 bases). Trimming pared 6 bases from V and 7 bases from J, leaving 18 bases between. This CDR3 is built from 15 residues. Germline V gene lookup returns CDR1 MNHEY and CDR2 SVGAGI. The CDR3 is CASRTPRDGSEKLFF. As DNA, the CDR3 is TGTGCCAGCAGAACACCAAGGGACGGGAGTGAAAAACTGTTTTTT.

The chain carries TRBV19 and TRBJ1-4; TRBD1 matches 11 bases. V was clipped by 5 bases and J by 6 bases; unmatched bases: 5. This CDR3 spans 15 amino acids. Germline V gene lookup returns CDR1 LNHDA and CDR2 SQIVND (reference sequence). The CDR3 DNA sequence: TGTGCCAGTAGTCCTCGGGGACAGGGGGATGAAAAACTGTTTTTT. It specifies CASSPRGQGDEKLFF.

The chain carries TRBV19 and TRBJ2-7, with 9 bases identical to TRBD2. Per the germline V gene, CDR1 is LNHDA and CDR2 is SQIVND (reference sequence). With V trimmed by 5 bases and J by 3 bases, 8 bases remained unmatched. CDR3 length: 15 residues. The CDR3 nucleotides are TGTGCCAGTAGTGCCACTAGCGGGCAAAACTACGAGCAGTACTTC. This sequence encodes CASSATSGQNYEQYF.

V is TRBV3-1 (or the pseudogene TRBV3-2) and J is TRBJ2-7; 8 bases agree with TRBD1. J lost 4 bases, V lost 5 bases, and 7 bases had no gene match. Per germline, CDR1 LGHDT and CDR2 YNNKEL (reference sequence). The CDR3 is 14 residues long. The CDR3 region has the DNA TGTGCCAGCAGCACAGGGGGATTCAGATACGAGCAGTACTTC. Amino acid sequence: CASSTGGFRYEQYF.

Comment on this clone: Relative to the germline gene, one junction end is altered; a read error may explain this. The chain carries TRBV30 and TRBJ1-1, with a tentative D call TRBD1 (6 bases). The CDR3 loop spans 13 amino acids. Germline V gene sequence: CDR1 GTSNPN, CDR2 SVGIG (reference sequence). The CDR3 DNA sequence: TGTGCCGGGAGAGACAGGATGAACACTGAAGCTTTCTTT. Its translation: CAGRDRMNTEAFF. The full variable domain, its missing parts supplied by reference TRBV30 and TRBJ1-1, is SQTIHQWPATLVQPVGSPLSLECTVEGTSNPNLYWYRQAAGRGLQLLFYSVGIGQISSEVPQNLSASRPQDRQFILSSKKLLLSDSGFYLCAGRDRMNTEAFFGQGTRLTVV.

The CDR3 DNA follows: TGTGCCAGTAGTATAGTGGATAATCTCCGGGTCGGAACCACAGATACGCAGTATTTT. Translated, it gives CASSIVDNLRVGTTDTQYF. The chain couples TRBV19 to TRBJ2-3; D remains unclear. The CDR3 contains 19 residues. V shed 1 base and J shed 2 bases, with 22 bases lying between them. Germline-derived CDR1 and CDR2 are LNHDA and SQIVND (reference sequence).